These 28 T cell receptor beta chains were all obtained from the same sample, sequenced in a study of T cells after yellow fever vaccination. A single record per CDR3 protein comes from TCRdb applying MiXCR to the 5' RACE reads. Among 250,000 to 400,000 distinct CDR3 sequences, roughly 4.3% were seen once, and the ten largest hold approximately 23%. The sample in question was PBMCs, obtained 5 days after the yellow fever booster vaccination. All receptors come from a man between 18 and 29 years old who received the YFV17D yellow fever vaccine.

This clonotype was observed at least ten times. The chain links TRBV4-3 to TRBJ1-6; D may be TRBD1 (6 bases). The V and J ends lost 0 bases and 10 bases respectively, with 7 bases between them. Germline V CDR1 and CDR2: LGHNA, YSLEER. There are 13 residues in the CDR3. CDR3 loop: CASSQERGSPLHF. For the CDR3, the DNA is TGCGCCAGCAGCCAAGAGAGGGGGTCACCCCTCCACTTT.

This clonotype was detected ten times or more. The V call is TRBV28, the J call TRBJ1-5; tentatively, D is TRBD1 (6 bases). From germline, CDR1 is MDHEN and CDR2 SYDVKM. This CDR3 is 19 amino acids long. The V end lost 6 bases, the J end lost 0 bases, and 24 bases lay between the germline ends. The CDR3: CASREGWDTPDYSNQPQHF. DNA of the CDR3: TGTGCCAGCAGAGAGGGATGGGACACCCCGGATTATAGCAATCAGCCCCAGCATTTT.

This clonotype was observed a few times. CDR3 coding DNA: TGTGCCAGCAGCCACAGGGTAGTGGGAAACACCATATATTTT. This encodes CASSHRVVGNTIYF. This sequence joins TRBV6-5 and TRBJ1-3; TRBD1 is a possible D gene (6 bases). This CDR3 has 14 amino acids. The V gene's germline CDR1 is MNHEY and CDR2 SVGAGI. Trimming removed 6 bases from V and 4 bases from J, with 13 bases in between.

This clonotype was seen only a few times. The V and J genes are TRBV29-1 and TRBJ1-2, with 10 bases lining up with TRBD1. Per the germline V gene, CDR1 is SQVTM and CDR2 is ANQGSEA. The CDR3 runs to 14 residues. Losses at the gene ends were 6 bases for V and 8 bases for J; bases not matched to a gene: 12. The chain's CDR3 is CSVATRDRGQGYTF. CDR3 nucleotides: TGCAGCGTCGCCACCCGAGACAGGGGGCAAGGCTACACCTTC.

This clonotype was seen only a few times. V is TRBV19 and J is TRBJ2-3; TRBD1 agrees at 9 bases. The CDR3 has 15 residues. Germline trimming cut 10 bases from V and 6 bases from J; bases unmatched to any gene: 14. Germline values: CDR1 LNHDA, CDR2 SQIVND (reference sequence). The CDR3 is CATTARTGAWDTQYF. CDR3 sequence (DNA): TGTGCCACCACAGCTAGGACAGGGGCATGGGATACGCAGTATTTT.

Many counts were recorded for this clonotype. This chain connects TRBV7-2 to TRBJ2-1; 11 nucleotides line up with TRBD2. The V gene end was trimmed by 6 bases and the J gene end by 5 bases; junction bases not matched to a gene: 6. This CDR3 region has 15 residues. CDR1 is SGHTA, CDR2 FQGNSA, per germline. The CDR3 loop reads CASRSRLAGNNEQFF. The CDR3 DNA follows: TGTGCCAGCAGATCGAGACTAGCGGGGAACAATGAGCAGTTCTTC.

In this sample, this clonotype turned up a few times. The V gene is TRBV4-2, the J gene TRBJ2-4, with D perhaps matching TRBD1 (7 bases). V lost 2 bases and J 0 bases, leaving 11 bases between the germline ends. The germline V gene has CDR1 LGHNA and CDR2 YNFKEQ. The CDR3 is 16 residues long. The CDR3: CASSQQGEVAKNIQYF. The CDR3 DNA sequence: TGTGCCAGCAGCCAACAGGGGGAGGTAGCCAAAAACATTCAGTACTTC.

The chain recombines TRBV18 with TRBJ1-2; no firm D call. In germline, CDR1 is KGHSH, CDR2 LQKENI. The length of the CDR3 is 15 residues. Trimming shortened V by 2 bases and J by 4 bases, and 14 bases separated the two germline ends. The CDR3 loop reads CASSPTTKGTYGYTF. The CDR3 coding sequence is TGTGCCAGCTCACCAACGACGAAAGGAACCTATGGCTACACCTTC.

This clonotype was observed a handful of times. The gene calls are TRBV5-1 and TRBJ1-1, with D perhaps matching TRBD1 (5 bases). V dropped 1 base and J dropped 3 bases, with 7 bases sitting between them. The CDR3 totals 13 residues. Germline CDR1 SGHRS, CDR2 YFSETQ. The CDR3 sequence is CASSLPGDTEAFF. Written as DNA, the CDR3 is TGCGCCAGCAGCTTGCCGGGGGACACTGAAGCTTTCTTT.

This clonotype was counted a few times. The V and J genes are TRBV4-1 and TRBJ1-4, with D tentatively TRBD1 (6 bases). Germline CDR1 and CDR2: MGHRA and YSYEKL. The V and J ends lost 5 bases and 10 bases respectively, with 20 bases between them. The CDR3 sequence is 15 residues long. CDR3 bases: TGCGCCAGCAGCGCAGGGACAAGCCGATGGGGAAAACTGTTTTTT. It encodes CASSAGTSRWGKLFF.

The V and J genes are TRBV5-4 and TRBJ2-7; 13 nucleotides agree with TRBD2. CDR1 is SGHNT and CDR2 is YYREEE in the germline V gene (reference sequence). The V segment lost 2 bases and the J segment 7 bases; nucleotides outside the gene matches: 6. This CDR3 has 15 amino acids. The CDR3 here is CASSFGTSGAREQYV. The DNA of the CDR3 is TGTGCCAGCAGCTTTGGGACTAGCGGGGCTCGGGAGCAGTACGTC.

This clonotype has just a few counts. J is TRBJ1-2 and V is TRBV5-1; 8 bases line up with TRBD1. The CDR3 is made up of 15 amino acids. With 4 bases clipped from V and 8 bases from J, the junction kept 13 bases outside the gene matches. Per the germline V gene, CDR1 is SGHRS and CDR2 is YFSETQ. CDR3 in DNA: TGCGCCAGCAGCCTGACAGGGGCAAGGGGAAGCGGCTACACCTTC. Protein sequence: CASSLTGARGSGYTF.

This clonotype has only a few counts. The V and J genes are TRBV5-1 and TRBJ2-1; D is unclear. The CDR3 runs 16 residues. V was trimmed by 0 bases and J by 4 bases, leaving 14 bases between them. CDR1 is SGHRS, CDR2 YFSETQ, per germline. In DNA, the CDR3 is TGCGCCAGCAGCTTGGCCCTGTCTGTACAGTACAATGAGCAGTTCTTC. Protein product: CASSLALSVQYNEQFF.

The chain couples TRBV7-9 to TRBJ2-5; weak D call: TRBD2 (6 bases). Trimming pared 4 bases from V and 3 bases from J, leaving 9 bases between. This CDR3 contains 13 residues. Germline V lookup: CDR1 SEHNR, CDR2 FQNEAQ (reference sequence). CDR3 DNA: TGTGCCAGCAGCTCGGACTATAAAGAGACCCAGTACTTC. It yields the protein CASSSDYKETQYF.

The chain joins TRBV7-9 to TRBJ1-2, with D unresolved. Germline V gene lookup returns CDR1 SEHNR and CDR2 FQNEAQ (reference sequence). V dropped 3 bases and J dropped 7 bases, with 12 bases sitting between them. The CDR3 has 13 amino acids. For the CDR3, the DNA is TGTGCCAGCAGCTTCCCAGTCGTTTCTGGCTACACCTTC. Translating gives CASSFPVVSGYTF. The full variable domain, its missing parts supplied by reference TRBV7-9 and TRBJ1-2, is DTGVSQNPRHKITKRGQNVTFRCDPISEHNRLYWYRQTLGQGPEFLTYFQNEAQLEKSRLLSDRFSAERPKGSFSTLEIQRTEQGDSAMYLCASSFPVVSGYTFGSGTRLTVV.

This clonotype showed up many times. The chain links TRBV2 to TRBJ2-5; the D gene is possibly TRBD1 (6 bases). The length of the CDR3 is 13 residues. The germline gives CDR1 SNHLY, CDR2 FYNNEI. Trimming left V 7 bases short and J 2 bases short, with 11 bases between. The CDR3 loop reads CASNRQEQETQYF. The CDR3 bases are TGTGCCAGCAACCGACAGGAACAAGAGACCCAGTACTTC. Supplemented by reference TRBV2 and TRBJ2-5, the full variable domain reads EPEVTQTPSHQVTQMGQEVILRCVPISNHLYFYWYRQILGQKVEFLVSFYNNEISEKSEIFDDQFSVERPDGSNFTLKIRSTKLEDSAMYFCASNRQEQETQYFGPGTRLLVL.

This clonotype has a handful of counts. The V and J genes are TRBV12-3 or TRBV12-4 and TRBJ1-1; no clear D. Deletions cut 3 bases from V and 5 bases from J, with 10 bases between. This CDR3 has 13 amino acids. The CDR3 here is CASSFADGTEAFF. Written as DNA, the CDR3 is TGTGCCAGCAGTTTTGCGGATGGGACTGAAGCTTTCTTT.

This chain links TRBV2 with TRBJ1-2; a possible D gene is TRBD1 (5 bases). CDR1 is SNHLY, CDR2 FYNNEI, per germline. V was clipped by 2 bases and J by 4 bases, with 17 bases between them. This CDR3 has 16 amino acids. The DNA of the CDR3 is TGTGCCAGCAGTGAATCCTGGGACGGAGGATTCTATGGCTACACCTTC. Its translation: CASSESWDGGFYGYTF.

This clonotype came up many times. The chain combines TRBV20-1 with TRBJ1-1; D may be TRBD1 (6 bases). V was clipped by 4 bases and J by 1 base, with 16 bases between them. Germline loops: CDR1 DFQATT, CDR2 SNEGSKA (reference sequence). CDR3 length equals 15 residues. The CDR3 sequence: CSAMERAGANTEAFF. The DNA for the CDR3 is TGCAGTGCTATGGAGCGAGCGGGGGCGAACACTGAAGCTTTCTTT.

This clonotype has a handful of counts. The J gene is TRBJ2-5, the V gene TRBV4-1; 15 nucleotides agree with TRBD2. This CDR3 is built from 21 residues. Germline CDR1 reads MGHRA; CDR2 reads YSYEKL. V shed 0 bases, J shed 5 bases, and the junction held 16 bases outside the gene matches. The CDR3 loop is CASSQEPTRGLAGGPRETQYF. The DNA for the CDR3 is TGCGCCAGCAGCCAAGAACCCACACGAGGACTAGCGGGGGGGCCAAGGGAGACCCAGTACTTC.

CDR3 protein: CASSPGEWGRVYGYTF. CDR3 nucleotides: TGTGCCAGCAGCCCAGGGGAGTGGGGGCGCGTCTATGGCTACACCTTC. This sequence joins TRBV7-8 and TRBJ1-2; D perhaps matches TRBD1 (6 bases). The CDR3 is 16 amino acids. Trimming removed 5 bases from V and 4 bases from J, with 20 bases in between. Germline-derived CDR1 and CDR2 are SGHVS and FQNEAQ.

A few counts support this clonotype. The chain uses TRBV7-8 and TRBJ1-2, with 9 bases aligning to TRBD1. The CDR3 runs to 18 residues. V dropped 5 bases and J dropped 4; count of bases not matched to a gene: 17. Germline CDR1 SGHVS, CDR2 FQNEAQ. The CDR3 spells CASSPGNAGTGRSYGYTF. The CDR3, as DNA: TGTGCCAGCAGCCCTGGGAACGCCGGGACAGGGAGATCCTATGGCTACACCTTC.

This clonotype has ten or more counts. The chain couples TRBV19 to TRBJ1-6; D is ambiguous. V was clipped by 3 bases and J by 4 bases, with 7 bases between them. The CDR3 has 14 residues. Germline V lookup: CDR1 LNHDA, CDR2 SQIVND (reference sequence). The CDR3 loop is CASSMRPYNSPLHF. The CDR3 DNA sequence: TGTGCCAGTAGTATGCGACCATATAATTCACCCCTCCACTTT.

This clonotype was picked up many times. The CDR3 reads CSARDRRRDHDTQYF. The CDR3 region has the DNA TGCAGTGCTAGAGATCGGCGACGGGATCATGATACGCAGTATTTT. The rearrangement joins TRBV20-1 to TRBJ2-3, with D possibly TRBD2 on 5 matching bases. CDR1 DFQATT and CDR2 SNEGSKA come from the germline V gene (reference sequence). V gave up 0 bases and J gave up 6 bases, with 16 bases separating them. The CDR3 totals 15 residues.

This chain joins TRBV5-1 and TRBJ2-5; TRBD1 matches 9 bases. The CDR3 runs to 14 residues. Germline lookup yields CDR1 SGHRS and CDR2 YFSETQ. After removal of 4 bases from V and 4 bases from J, the junction contained 5 bases not matched to a gene. The CDR3 DNA is TGCGCCAGCAGCCTTGGACAGGGGTCAGAGACCCAGTACTTC. The encoded protein is CASSLGQGSETQYF.

This chain connects TRBV12-3 or TRBV12-4 to TRBJ1-2, with 9 bases fitting TRBD1. The J segment lost 8 bases and the V segment lost 5 bases, leaving 9 bases of the junction unmatched. The CDR3 contains 14 residues. The CDR3 DNA sequence: TGTGCCAGCAGTGTAGGACAGGGGATATTAGGCTACACCTTC. Translated: CASSVGQGILGYTF.

This clonotype was seen repeatedly, ten times or more. The rearrangement joins TRBV7-2 to TRBJ1-1; D gene uncertain. Germline V gene sequence: CDR1 SGHTA, CDR2 FQGNSA. Trimming shortened V by 5 bases and J by 4 bases, and 8 bases separated the two germline ends. CDR3 length: 12 residues. The CDR3 is CASSISSTEAFF. CDR3 DNA sequence: TGTGCCAGCAGCATAAGTTCCACTGAAGCTTTCTTT. The full variable domain, in which reference TRBV7-2 and TRBJ1-1 provide the parts outside the CDR3, is GAGVSQSPSNKVTEKGKDVELRCDPISGHTALYWYRQSLGQGLEFLIYFQGNSAPDKSGLPSDRFSAERTGGSVSTLTIQRTQQEDSAVYLCASSISSTEAFFGQGTRLTVV.

This clonotype was seen many times. The J gene is TRBJ2-5, the V gene TRBV15; D is perhaps TRBD1 (6 bases). Germline lookup yields CDR1 LNHNV and CDR2 YYDKDF (reference sequence). CDR3 length: 15 residues. Trimming pared 5 bases from V and 2 bases from J, leaving 15 bases between. CDR3 sequence: CATSVDRRPQETQYF. The CDR3 DNA sequence: TGTGCCACCAGCGTTGACAGGAGACCTCAAGAGACCCAGTACTTC.